The next 5 T cell receptor beta chains were all read from a single sample in a study of response to subunit inactivated influenza vaccine. TCRdb reanalysed the RT-PCR reads using MiXCR and keeps one entry per CDR3 protein. The sample records about 780,000 distinct CDR3 sequences, around 18% being singletons. The source material was PBMCs from blood, sampled around 5 days after vaccination. The receptors stem from a middle-aged man who received an inactivated influenza vaccine.

This clonotype has a handful of counts. The V call is TRBV29-1, the J call TRBJ1-1, with TRBD1 identical over 8 bases. V trimming: 7 bases; J trimming: 5 bases; junction bases outside the gene matches: 12. Per germline, CDR1 SQVTM and CDR2 ANQGSEA. This CDR3 is 14 amino acids long. The CDR3 sequence: CSAFPQGALTEAFF. DNA for the CDR3: TGCAGCGCTTTTCCCCAGGGGGCTTTAACTGAAGCTTTCTTT.

CDR3: CSVREGPNTEAFF. The CDR3 DNA is TGCAGCGTTAGGGAGGGACCGAACACTGAAGCTTTCTTT. V usage is TRBV29-1 and J usage is TRBJ1-1; TRBD1 is a possible D gene (5 bases). Germline assignment: CDR1 SQVTM and CDR2 ANQGSEA. Trimming stripped 5 bases from V and 1 base from J, with 11 bases between. The CDR3 length is 13 residues.

V and J are TRBV7-9 and TRBJ2-1; TRBD1 agrees at 9 bases. The CDR3 covers 17 residues. CDR1 and CDR2 from the germline V gene are SEHNR and FQNEAQ (reference sequence). With 5 bases clipped from V and 8 bases from J, the junction kept 16 bases outside the gene matches. The CDR3 DNA reads as TGTGCCAGCAGCACAAACCTCGGGACAGGGTTTATATATGAGCAGTTCTTC. Protein sequence: CASSTNLGTGFIYEQFF.

This clonotype was detected ten times or more. The chain uses TRBV5-1 and TRBJ2-5; 8 nucleotides agree with TRBD1. Germline CDR1 reads SGHRS; CDR2 reads YFSETQ. The CDR3 is made up of 14 amino acids. J was trimmed by 5 bases and V by 0 bases; bases with no gene match: 3. In nucleotides, the CDR3 is TGCGCCAGCAGCTTGGACAGGGGGAAGGAGACCCAGTACTTC. Amino acid sequence: CASSLDRGKETQYF.

V and J are TRBV20-1 and TRBJ1-4, with D maybe TRBD1 (5 bases). This CDR3 is 17 amino acids long. Germline values: CDR1 DFQATT, CDR2 SNEGSKA (reference sequence). Deletions cut 1 base from V and 0 bases from J, with 15 bases between. Here the CDR3 DNA reads TGCAGTGCTAGAGGTCAGGGATCTTCCTCAACTAATGAAAAACTGTTTTTT. Protein product: CSARGQGSSSTNEKLFF.